The 20 T cell receptor beta chains reported below all come from one sample, sequenced in a study of molecular identifiers for immune sequencing clone quantification. Each CDR3 protein is one row after TCRdb ran MiXCR on the PCR reads. The repertoire includes some 680,000 distinct CDR3 sequences, roughly 25% of them detected once, and approximately 0.75% sits in the top ten. Source material: naive CD8+ T cells from blood, with Jurkat cell RNA spiked in. Subset denoted: FACS-sorted CD8+CD4-CCR7+CD45RA+ naive T cells. The receptor source for this set is a human donor in good health. Some libraries in this study had Jurkat cell RNA spiked in.

The V call is TRBV14, the J call TRBJ2-1; a possible D gene is TRBD2 (5 bases). V dropped 4 bases and J dropped 6 bases, with 10 bases sitting between them. Germline V gene sequence: CDR1 SGHDN, CDR2 FVKESK. This CDR3 has 13 residues. The CDR3: CASSPKDFNEQFF. CDR3 nucleotides: TGTGCCAGCAGCCCTAAGGACTTCAATGAGCAGTTCTTC.

The chain has TRBV19 and TRBJ1-5; no reliable D call. Per the germline V gene, CDR1 is LNHDA and CDR2 is SQIVND (reference sequence). V lost 3 bases and J 2 bases, leaving 11 bases between the germline ends. The CDR3 spans 15 residues. The CDR3 region is CASSMAESGNQPQHF. The CDR3 coding sequence is TGTGCCAGTAGTATGGCGGAATCCGGCAATCAGCCCCAGCATTTT.

This clonotype was seen ten or more times. V is TRBV19 and J is TRBJ2-1; D unclear. Germline V CDR1 and CDR2: LNHDA, SQIVND (reference sequence). Trimming removed 1 base at V and 0 bases at J, with 4 bases between. The CDR3 is 14 residues long. Here the CDR3 DNA reads TGTGCCAGTAGTATAGCCAGCTCCTACAATGAGCAGTTCTTC. Translation gives CASSIASSYNEQFF.

This clonotype was seen ten or more times. The chain carries TRBV10-3 and TRBJ2-7, with 13 bases lining up with TRBD2. The ends lost 6 bases at V and 5 bases at J; junction bases unmatched: 7. This CDR3 comprises 15 residues. CDR1 ENHRY and CDR2 SYGVKD come from the germline V gene. In nucleotides, the CDR3 is TGTGCCATCAGACCTGGACTAGCGGGGGCCAACGAGCAGTACTTC. Translating it yields CAIRPGLAGANEQYF.

This clonotype has a handful of counts. J is TRBJ1-5 and V is TRBV7-9; D call uncertain. Germline CDR1 is SEHNR and CDR2 is FQNEAQ (reference sequence). CDR3 size: 15 residues. V lost 1 base to trimming and J lost 2 bases, with 9 bases between them. CDR3 in amino acids: CASSLGASGNQPQHF. CDR3 in DNA: TGTGCCAGCAGCTTAGGGGCGTCAGGCAATCAGCCCCAGCATTTT.

A few counts support this clonotype. The chain recombines TRBV4-1 with TRBJ2-2; D is undetermined. The germline CDR1 and CDR2 sequences are MGHRA and YSYEKL. V was pared by 1 base and J by 5 bases, with 5 bases between. The CDR3 is made up of 13 amino acids. The chain's CDR3 is CASSQVLTGELFF. The CDR3 DNA reads as TGCGCCAGCAGCCAAGTGTTAACCGGGGAGCTGTTTTTT.

Ten or more counts support this clonotype. The chain has TRBV4-1 and TRBJ1-1; no reliable D call. This CDR3 comprises 16 residues. The germline CDR1 and CDR2 sequences are MGHRA and YSYEKL. Trimming stripped 0 bases from V and 6 bases from J, with 17 bases between. The CDR3 nucleotides are TGCGCCAGCAGCCAAGATAGGACCTGGTCTTTAGCTGAAGCTTTCTTT. Its protein product is CASSQDRTWSLAEAFF.

On this clonotype itself: The conserved final phenylalanine or tryptophan is absent from the CDR3, which likely points to a read error. The chain links TRBV7-6 to TRBJ1-4, with D unresolved. This CDR3 has 17 residues. Germline V gene sequence: CDR1 SGHVS, CDR2 FNYEAQ. CDR3 coding DNA: TGTGCCAGCAGCTTAGTGATACAGCCTGCAACCAATGAAAAACTGTTTTTA. Amino acids: CASSLVIQPATNEKLFL.

A note on this clonotype: A much more abundant neighbour one base away suggests this may be a read error. The rearrangement uses TRBV20-1 and TRBJ1-5; D call uncertain. Trimming removed 5 bases from V and 5 bases from J, with 10 bases in between. The CDR3 is 12 residues long. CDR1 DFQATT and CDR2 SNEGSKA come from the germline V gene (reference sequence). CDR3 coding DNA: TGCAGTGCTGAGTACTCGTATCAGCCCCAGCATTTT. Its protein is CSAEYSYQPQHF.

Comments on this clonotype: A read error may produce the germline difference seen at one junction end. J is TRBJ1-5 and V is TRBV16; D unclear. This CDR3 contains 12 residues. The V gene's germline CDR1 is KGHSY and CDR2 FQNENV. The CDR3 DNA follows: TGTGCCAGCAGCCTCTTAGATCAGCCCCGGCATTTT. This sequence encodes CASSLLDQPRHF. Supplemented by reference TRBV16 and TRBJ1-5, the full variable domain reads GEEVAQTPKHLVRGEGQKAKLYCAPIKGHSYVFWYQQVLKNEFKFLISFQNENVFDETGMPKERFSAKCLPNSPCSLEIQATKLEDSAVYFCASSLLDQPRHFGDGTRLSIL.

On this clonotype: This CDR3 is missing its conserved last phenylalanine or tryptophan, likely due to a read error. V gene TRBV6-2 or TRBV6-3 combines with J gene TRBJ2-7; D possibly corresponds to TRBD1 (6 bases). Trimming pared 2 bases from V and 6 bases from J, leaving 23 bases between. This CDR3 comprises 17 residues. Germline V gives CDR1 MNHEY, CDR2 SVGEGT. CDR3 residues: CASSYARQAAYASEQYL. DNA of the CDR3: TGTGCCAGCAGTTACGCGCGACAGGCCGCCTACGCTAGCGAGCAGTACCTC.

This chain uses TRBV7-9 with TRBJ2-1; 10 bases agree with TRBD2. The V and J ends lost 5 bases and 6 bases, in that order; junction bases with no gene match: 10. The CDR3 covers 16 residues. In germline, CDR1 is SEHNR, CDR2 FQNEAQ (reference sequence). CDR3: CASSARLAGGFNEQFF. Written as DNA, the CDR3 is TGTGCCAGCAGCGCACGCTTAGCGGGAGGATTCAATGAGCAGTTCTTC.

In its sample, this clonotype was seen a few times. The chain links TRBV19 to TRBJ2-7; D ambiguous. Trimming pared 0 bases from V and 4 bases from J, leaving 16 bases between. CDR1 and CDR2 (germline): LNHDA, SQIVND (reference sequence). CDR3 length: 16 amino acids. The CDR3 is CASSIDIGGVTYEQYF. The CDR3 nucleotides are TGTGCCAGTAGTATAGATATTGGCGGAGTAACATACGAGCAGTACTTC. Full variable domain (missing parts from reference TRBV19 and TRBJ2-7): DGGITQSPKYLFRKEGQNVTLSCEQNLNHDAMYWYRQDPGQGLRLIYYSQIVNDFQKGDIAEGYSVSREKKESFPLTVTSAQKNPTAFYLCASSIDIGGVTYEQYFGPGTRLTVT.

The chain combines TRBV7-9 with TRBJ1-1, with D hard to call. Trimming took off 5 bases at V and 5 bases at J, with 18 bases between the two ends. Germline lookup yields CDR1 SEHNR and CDR2 FQNEAQ (reference sequence). The CDR3 contains 15 residues. The CDR3 here is CASSERSGVGTEAFF. The CDR3 nucleotides read TGTGCCAGCAGCGAAAGATCCGGGGTCGGGACTGAAGCTTTCTTT.

The chain has TRBV6-2 or TRBV6-3 and TRBJ2-7, with 9 positions matching TRBD2. The V gene end was trimmed by 4 bases and the J gene end by 3 bases; junction bases not matched to a gene: 13. The CDR3 contains 17 residues. Germline lookup yields CDR1 MNHEY and CDR2 SVGEGT. CDR3 in DNA: TGTGCCAGCAGTTCACTCGAACCGGGACTAGCTCTCTACGAGCAGTACTTC. Translating it yields CASSSLEPGLALYEQYF.

As to this clonotype: A read error may account for a junction end that differs from germline. The genes are TRBV7-7 and TRBJ2-3; D may be TRBD2 (6 bases). There are 12 residues in the CDR3. Germline V gene data show CDR1 as SSHAT and CDR2 as FNYEAQ (reference sequence). This chain's CDR3 is CASNGGLDTQYF. DNA for the CDR3: TGTGCTAGCAACGGAGGGTTAGATACGCAGTATTTT.

V and J are TRBV29-1 and TRBJ2-7; a weak D match, TRBD2 (6 bases). The CDR3 spans 14 residues. Germline CDR1 and CDR2: SQVTM and ANQGSEA. V was pared by 6 bases and J by 2 bases, with 17 bases between. CDR3 loop: CSVMPAGPPYEQYF. The DNA of the CDR3 is TGCAGCGTAATGCCGGCGGGGCCACCCTACGAGCAGTACTTC.

There are a few counts of this clonotype. The CDR3 nucleotides are TGTGCCAGCAGCCGTTATGGGGGACAGGGACCCTACGAGCAGTACTTC. As protein: CASSRYGGQGPYEQYF. The rearrangement links TRBV7-2 to TRBJ2-7, with 9 bases fitting TRBD1. CDR1 is SGHTA, CDR2 FQGNSA, per germline. J was trimmed by 2 bases and V by 5 bases; bases with no gene match: 10. The CDR3 has 16 residues. Full variable domain (rest looked up from reference TRBV7-2 and TRBJ2-7): GAGVSQSPSNKVTEKGKDVELRCDPISGHTALYWYRQSLGQGLEFLIYFQGNSAPDKSGLPSDRFSAERTGGSVSTLTIQRTQQEDSAVYLCASSRYGGQGPYEQYFGPGTRLTVT.

This clonotype came up many times. V is TRBV20-1 and J is TRBJ1-1, with D hard to call. The CDR3 runs to 12 residues. Per the germline V gene, CDR1 is DFQATT and CDR2 is SNEGSKA (reference sequence). V lost 6 bases and J 3 bases, leaving 11 bases between the germline ends. This chain's CDR3 is CSAIDEYTEAFF. The CDR3, as DNA: TGCAGTGCAATCGACGAGTACACTGAAGCTTTCTTT.

The rearrangement links TRBV6-6 to TRBJ1-2; D is possibly TRBD1 (5 bases). This CDR3 comprises 11 residues. The V end was cut by 9 bases, the J end by 4 bases, with 9 bases between. Germline V gene lookup returns CDR1 MNHNY and CDR2 SVGAGI (reference sequence). CDR3 nucleotide sequence: TGTGCCAGGGGGGAGCTCTATGGCTACACCTTC. This sequence encodes CARGELYGYTF.